The source of this T cell receptor (beta chain) is a study of blood T cell repertoires in COVID-19. The protocol was immunoSEQ multiplex PCR, while the TCRdb copy is restricted to in-frame clones and leaves out a portion. The sample contains around 100,000 clones, just under 80% of which appear only once. There are 16 residues in the CDR3. With 0 bases removed from V and 8 bases from J, the gap between germline ends came to 14 bases. Germline V lookup: CDR1 MNHNY, CDR2 SVGAGI (reference sequence). This TCR was recovered from an older man with active or convalescent COVID-19. The sample was peripheral blood. This chain uses TRBV6-6 with TRBJ1-6; no clear D gene. The CDR3 nucleotides are TGTGCCAGCAGTTACTCGGTCGGGAGGGAAGATTCACCCCTCCACTTT. Protein product: CASSYSVGREDSPLHF.